This is a list of T cell receptor beta chains from one sample in a study of cytomegalovirus exposure and HLA in healthy donors. Repertoires were generated with immunoSEQ multiplex PCR, while TCRdb's copy carries only in-frame clones and drops some. The data hold 150,000 to 160,000 clones, with 80% observed a single time. Sequencing used PBMCs. Receptors originate from a woman aged 35 to 49 in good health and CMV-seropositive. The CDR3 runs from the conserved cysteine through the conserved F or W.

>TRBJ2-1|TRBV2
CASSPRGRSSYNEQFF
>TRBJ1-4|TRBV5-1
CASSITGLRNEKLFF
>TRBJ2-3|TRBV11-3
CASSLDAGRVTDTQYF
>TRBJ2-5|TRBV7-9
CASTDSFQETQYF
>TRBJ2-2|TRBV2
CASRKAGGTYTGELFF
>TRBJ2-1|TRBV11-3
CASSLGGTRNEQFF
>TRBJ1-1|TRBV5-1
CASSLDRVERTEAFF
>TRBJ2-1|TRBV11-1
CASRQQGHNEQFF
>TRBJ1-2|TRBV30
CAWGRSREGYTF
>TRBJ1-2|TRBV7-3
CASSSRAGYTF
>TRBJ2-7|TRBV10-3
CAISEPGLAGGSYEQYF
>TRBJ2-7|TRBV29-1
CSVEEASYEQYF
>TRBJ1-2|TRBV18
CASSTTANYGYTF
>TRBJ1-1|TRBV27
CASSLSIGRRAPNTEAFF
>TRBJ2-5|TRBV7-8
CASSLEDLGETQYF
>TRBJ2-3|TRBV14
CASSQSIAATDTQYF
>TRBJ1-1|TRBV7-6
CASSLDKGPENTEAFF
>TRBJ1-5|TRBV6-6
CASSYSGQGSNQPQHF
>TRBJ2-3|TRBV5-1
CASSKGTSGRALGSDTQYF
>TRBJ1-2|TRBV6-5
CASSQGTGGYTF
>TRBJ2-1|TRBV25-1
CASSEPGGAHRNEQFF